This T cell receptor (beta chain) was identified during a study of blood T cell repertoires in COVID-19. Study details: Acute and convalescent COVID-19 samples came from the United States, Italy and Spain.

V shed 6 bases and J shed 4 bases, with 18 bases lying between them. From germline, CDR1 is KGHSH and CDR2 LQKENI. The CDR3 runs to 15 residues. Under the authors' procedure: For nucleated cells, counts were estimated from reference gene primer amplification. TCRdb keeps only in-frame clones here, not all; method: immunoSEQ multiplex PCR. The V and J calls and clone size were taken over from that table, and D and trimming were inferred from the DNA. In the table there are hundreds of thousands of clones, 85% of which are singletons. The clonotype comes from a woman aged 18-29 years with acute or convalescent COVID-19. The chain links TRBV18 to TRBJ1-1; weak D call: TRBD1 (5 bases). The sample comprised peripheral blood. The CDR3 reads CASSPSDSKSTEAFF. The CDR3, as DNA: TGTGCCAGCTCCCCCTCCGACAGCAAGAGCACTGAAGCTTTCTTT.